These T cell receptor beta chains were read from a single sample in a study of CD8 T cells in ankylosing spondylitis. TCRdb independently ran MiXCR on the 5' RACE reads; one entry per CDR3 protein. In the table there are about 240,000 distinct CDR3 sequences, about 10% of which are singletons. Input material: blood, either unsorted or a sorted T cell fraction (not recorded which). Receptors originate from a male donor with ankylosing spondylitis or in good health (not recorded which). Each CDR3 is given with its conserved first and last residue. Each record gives: D gene, clone size, J gene, V gene, CDR3 length, CDR3 DNA, CDR3 protein. The D gene is left open where the match is weak. Size is stated for part of the rows, as once, few or many counts, or as a class when the clone is expanded.

TRBD2 few TRBJ2-1 TRBV7-9 15 TGTGCCAGCAGACATCCGACTAGCGGGAGAAATGAGCAGTTCTTC CASRHPTSGRNEQFF
NA many TRBJ2-2 TRBV12-3/TRBV12-4 13 TGTGCCAGCGGTTGGGATCTCTCCGGGGAGCTGTTTTTT CASGWDLSGELFF
TRBD2 NA TRBJ2-5 TRBV18 17 TGTGCCAGCTCACCACCGCTAGCGGGTATGCCTCAAGAGACCCAGTACTTC CASSPPLAGMPQETQYF
TRBD2 many TRBJ2-2 TRBV9 18 TGTGCCAGCAGCGAACTCGGACTAGCGGGAGGTAACACCGGGGAGCTGTTTTTT CASSELGLAGGNTGELFF
NA many TRBJ1-2 TRBV4-1 14 TGCGCCAGCAGCCGGGCAGGGAATAACTATGGCTACACCTTC CASSRAGNNYGYTF
NA NA TRBJ2-7 TRBV20-1 14 TGCAGTGCTAGAGGTATCAGGCAGGACTACGAGCAGTACTTC CSARGIRQDYEQYF
NA few TRBJ2-1 TRBV9 18 TGTGCCAGCAGCGTAGGGTGGGTGGCTTTTAGTGCTTACAATGAGCAGTTCTTC CASSVGWVAFSAYNEQFF
NA many TRBJ2-5 TRBV5-1 15 TGCGCCAGCAGCTTGGAGCCGGGTTTCCAAGAGACCCAGTACTTC CASSLEPGFQETQYF
NA few TRBJ2-2 TRBV11-2 13 TGTGCCAGCAGCTTCGATAGGGCCGGGGAGCTGTTTTTT CASSFDRAGELFF
TRBD2 NA TRBJ2-7 TRBV12-3/TRBV12-4 16 TGTGCCAGCAGCCCATCGACTAGCGGGGCAACCTACGAGCAGTACTTC CASSPSTSGATYEQYF
NA NA TRBJ2-5 TRBV6-1 15 TGTGCCAGCAGTGAAGCAGGTTTTGGAGGGGTTCCCCAGTACTTC CASSEAGFGGVPQYF
TRBD1 many TRBJ1-1 TRBV3-1 15 TGTGCCAGCAGCCAGGACAGGGGACGACCTCCTGAAGCTTTCTTT CASSQDRGRPPEAFF
TRBD2 NA TRBJ2-2 TRBV6-2/TRBV6-3 15 TGTGCCAGCAGTTACTCCGGGGGGGCCACCGGGGAGCTGTTTTTT CASSYSGGATGELFF
NA NA TRBJ1-2 TRBV7-3 13 TGTGCCAGCAGCCTCGGCAGGGAGGATGCCTACACCTTC CASSLGREDAYTF
NA NA TRBJ2-5 TRBV5-4 14 TGTGCCAGCAGCTTGCAAGCGGGCGTGGAGACCCAGTACTTC CASSLQAGVETQYF
TRBD2 many TRBJ2-7 TRBV11-2 18 TGTGCCAGCAGCTTAGTGAAGGGCGGGAGACGCTCCTCCTACGAGCAGTACTTC CASSLVKGGRRSSYEQYF
NA many TRBJ2-7 TRBV12-3/TRBV12-4 14 TGTGCCAGCAGTTTAACGGGAAGCTCCTACGAGCAGTACTTC CASSLTGSSYEQYF
NA many TRBJ1-5 TRBV19 13 TGTGCCAGTAGTCCCAGGGAGGATCAGCCCCAGCATTTT CASSPREDQPQHF
NA many TRBJ2-1 TRBV12-3/TRBV12-4 13 TGTGCCAGCAGCAGTTCCTCCGCGGGGGAGCAGTTCTTC CASSSSSAGEQFF
TRBD1 few TRBJ2-7 TRBV12-3/TRBV12-4 14 TGTGCCAGCAGTCTGGACAGGTCTCGCTACGAGCAGTACTTC CASSLDRSRYEQYF
NA many TRBJ1-6 TRBV20-1 17 TGCAGTGCTAGAGGCCGGACCGCCTTGGGGAATAATTCACCCCTCCACTTT CSARGRTALGNNSPLHF
NA NA TRBJ2-3 TRBV2 13 TGTGCCAGCAGTGAACGGGTCCCAGATACGCAGTATTTT CASSERVPDTQYF
NA few TRBJ2-4 TRBV5-1 17 TGCGCCAGCAGCATTGCCGGGTCCTTCGTAGCCAAAAACATTCAGTACTTC CASSIAGSFVAKNIQYF
TRBD1 many TRBJ1-5 TRBV5-1 15 TGCGCCAGCAGCAGTGGGACAGACGCGGGTCAGCCCCAGCATTTT CASSSGTDAGQPQHF
NA NA TRBJ2-1 TRBV9 12 TGTGCCAGCAGCACCGGGGCCGTCGAGCAGTTCTTC CASSTGAVEQFF
NA many TRBJ1-4 TRBV4-1 13 TGCGCCAGCAGCCAACAGTTTAATGAAAAACTGTTTTTT CASSQQFNEKLFF
TRBD1 many TRBJ2-1 TRBV5-5 12 TGTGCCAGCAGTAGGACAGGGCTCGAGCAGTTCTTC CASSRTGLEQFF
NA many TRBJ1-5 TRBV12-3/TRBV12-4 13 TGTGCCAGCAGTTTGAGCGCAAATCAGCCCCAGCATTTT CASSLSANQPQHF
TRBD1 few TRBJ2-7 TRBV28 12 TGTGCCATCCAGGGGGAGACCTACGAGCAGTACTTC CAIQGETYEQYF
NA many TRBJ1-3 TRBV6-6 16 TGTGCCAGCAGGTCGCTACGGTCTCCCCTCGGAAACACCATATATTTT CASRSLRSPLGNTIYF
NA many TRBJ2-5 TRBV5-1 16 TGCGCCAGCAGTTCTTCCCACTCCACCATCCAAGAGACCCAGTACTTC CASSSSHSTIQETQYF
NA few TRBJ2-1 TRBV19 13 TGTGCCAGTAGTTTAGCAGCTAACAATGAGCAGTTCTTC CASSLAANNEQFF
NA NA TRBJ2-7 TRBV5-1 14 TGCGCCAGCAGCCCACCCCTTGACTCCTACGAGCAGTACTTC CASSPPLDSYEQYF
TRBD1 many TRBJ2-7 TRBV3-1 15 TGTGCCAGCAGACGGACGGGACAGGGGGCCTACGAGCAGTACTTC CASRRTGQGAYEQYF
NA many TRBJ2-3 TRBV7-3 18 TGTGCCAGCAGCTCACATCACAGGGAAGTTTATGGCACAGATACGCAGTATTTT CASSSHHREVYGTDTQYF
NA once TRBJ2-3 TRBV5-4 15 TGTGCCAGCGGAGCAGGTGGGGGAACGGCAGATACGCAGTATTTT CASGAGGGTADTQYF
NA many TRBJ1-1 TRBV5-1 16 TGCGCCAGCAGCTGGGAGGTAGGGGCGGTGAACACTGAAGCTTTCTTT CASSWEVGAVNTEAFF
NA few TRBJ2-1 TRBV29-1 15 TGCAGCGTGGGGAAGGGTGGGGTTTCCTACAATGAGCAGTTCTTC CSVGKGGVSYNEQFF
NA many TRBJ2-2 TRBV7-8 14 TGTGCCAGCAGCTTCCGTAGTAACACCGGGGAGCTGTTTTTT CASSFRSNTGELFF
TRBD1 many TRBJ1-1 TRBV20-1 13 TGCAGTGCTACCGACAGGGGCGGCACTGAAGCTTTCTTT CSATDRGGTEAFF
TRBD1 few TRBJ2-4 TRBV11-2 17 TGTGCCAGCAGAAAACCGGGACAGGGTTATGGCAAAAACATTCAGTACTTC CASRKPGQGYGKNIQYF
NA few TRBJ2-2 TRBV11-3 13 TGTGCCAGCAGGCCAGGGCGTACCGGGGAGCTGTTTTTT CASRPGRTGELFF
TRBD1 many TRBJ2-7 TRBV12-3/TRBV12-4 12 TGTGCCAGTACGGACAGGGACTACGAGCAGTACTTC CASTDRDYEQYF
NA many TRBJ1-2 TRBV7-2 12 TGTGCCAGCAGCCACCATCGGGTTGGCTACACCTTC CASSHHRVGYTF
NA many TRBJ2-5 TRBV27 12 TGTGCCAGCAGCGACTTTGTGGGCGCCCAGTACTTC CASSDFVGAQYF
NA NA TRBJ2-1 TRBV7-3 15 TGTGCCAGCAGCCCACTGGGAGGCTCCTACAATGAGCAGTTCTTC CASSPLGGSYNEQFF
NA NA TRBJ2-5 TRBV11-2 21 TGTGCCAGCAGCTTAGGGAGGGGGTGGGGACTCGTAATTCAAGCCCAAGAGACCCAGTACTTC CASSLGRGWGLVIQAQETQYF
NA many TRBJ2-7 TRBV4-2 14 TGTGCCAGCAGCCAAGAGTGGGGTTGGTACGAGCAGTACTTC CASSQEWGWYEQYF
NA NA TRBJ1-5 TRBV7-9 15 TGTGCCAGCAGCCCGGGGGGTTTTTACAATCAGCCCCAGCATTTT CASSPGGFYNQPQHF